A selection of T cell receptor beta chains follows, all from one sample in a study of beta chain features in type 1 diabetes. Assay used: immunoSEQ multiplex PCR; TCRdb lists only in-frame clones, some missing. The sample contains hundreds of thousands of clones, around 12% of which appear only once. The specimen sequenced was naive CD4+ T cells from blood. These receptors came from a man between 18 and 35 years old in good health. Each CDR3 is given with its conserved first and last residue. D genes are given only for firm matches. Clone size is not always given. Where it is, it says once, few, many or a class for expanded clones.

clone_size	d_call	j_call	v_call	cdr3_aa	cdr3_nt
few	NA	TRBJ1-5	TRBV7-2	CASSSFFQPQHF	TGTGCCAGCAGCTCCTTTTTCCAGCCCCAGCATTTT
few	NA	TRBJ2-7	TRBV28	CASSHHRDNSYEQYF	TGTGCCAGCAGTCACCACAGGGACAACTCCTACGAGCAGTACTTC
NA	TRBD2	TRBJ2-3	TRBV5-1	CASSPTSGQTDTQYF	TGCGCCAGCAGCCCCACTAGCGGACAAACAGATACGCAGTATTTT
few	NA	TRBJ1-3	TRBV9	CASSVETGGSGNTIYF	TGTGCCAGCAGCGTGGAAACGGGTGGTTCTGGAAACACCATATATTTT
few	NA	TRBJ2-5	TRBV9	CASSVGGLARETQYF	TGTGCCAGCAGCGTCGGGGGGCTAGCGCGGGAGACCCAGTACTTC
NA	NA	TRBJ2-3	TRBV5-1	CASSTTGFLTDTQYF	TGCGCCAGCAGCACTACAGGGTTTCTCACAGATACGCAGTATTTT
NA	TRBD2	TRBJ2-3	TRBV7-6	CASSPGLAGGYTDTQYF	TGTGCCAGCAGTCCCGGACTAGCGGGGGGATACACAGATACGCAGTATTTT
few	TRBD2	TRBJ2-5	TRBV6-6	CASSSDRGGRETQYF	TGTGCCAGCAGTTCGGACCGGGGGGGCAGAGAGACCCAGTACTTC
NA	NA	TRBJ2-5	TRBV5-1	CASSSGRTHQETQYF	TGCGCCAGCAGCTCAGGGAGGACCCACCAAGAGACCCAGTACTTC
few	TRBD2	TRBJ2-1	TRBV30	CAWSVRRTSGGDEQFF	TGTGCCTGGAGTGTACGAAGAACTAGCGGGGGGGATGAGCAGTTCTTC
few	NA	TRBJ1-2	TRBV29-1	CSVDALAQDYGYTF	TGCAGCGTTGACGCCCTGGCACAGGACTATGGCTACACCTTC
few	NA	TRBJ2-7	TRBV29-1	CSVGGGPGLLYEQYF	TGCAGCGTTGGAGGTGGACCGGGACTGCTATACGAGCAGTACTTC
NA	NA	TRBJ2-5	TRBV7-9	CASSLQGPAQYF	TGTGCCAGCAGCTTACAGGGTCCGGCCCAGTACTTC
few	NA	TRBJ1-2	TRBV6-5	CASSEGSSNYGYTF	TGTGCCAGCAGTGAAGGGAGCTCTAACTATGGCTACACCTTC
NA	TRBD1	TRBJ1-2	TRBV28	CASSQTGGGYGYTF	TGTGCCAGCAGTCAGACAGGGGGCGGCTATGGCTACACCTTC
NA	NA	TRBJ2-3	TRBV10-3	CAISDPTGEVGDTQYF	TGTGCCATCAGTGACCCGACGGGGGAAGTGGGAGATACGCAGTATTTT
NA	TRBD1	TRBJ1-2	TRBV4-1	CASSQEPGRGQNYGYTF	TGCGCCAGCAGCCAAGAACCCGGGAGGGGGCAGAACTATGGCTACACCTTC
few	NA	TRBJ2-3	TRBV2	CASSEVGFRDTQYF	TGTGCCAGCAGTGAAGTGGGCTTCCGAGATACGCAGTATTTT
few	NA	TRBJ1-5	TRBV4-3	CASSQDRNQPQHF	TGCGCCAGCAGCCAAGACAGGAACCAGCCCCAGCATTTT
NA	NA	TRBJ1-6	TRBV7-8	CASSFDRDSPLHF	TGTGCCAGCAGCTTCGACAGAGATTCACCCCTCCACTTT
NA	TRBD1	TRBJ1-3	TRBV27	CASSLEGASGNTIYF	TGTGCCAGCAGTTTAGAGGGGGCATCTGGAAACACCATATATTTT
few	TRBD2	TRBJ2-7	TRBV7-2	CASSPEPAGGYEQYF	TGTGCCAGCAGCCCAGAGCCAGCGGGAGGCTACGAGCAGTACTTC
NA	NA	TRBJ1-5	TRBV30	CAWSVQGPQHF	TGTGCCTGGAGTGTCCAGGGACCCCAGCATTTT
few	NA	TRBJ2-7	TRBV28	CASSSVSPYEQYF	TGTGCCAGCAGTTCTGTTTCTCCCTACGAGCAGTACTTC
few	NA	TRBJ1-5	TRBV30	CACGQFNQPQHF	TGTGCCTGCGGACAGTTCAATCAGCCCCAGCATTTT
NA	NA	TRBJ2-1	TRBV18	CASSPQGDEQFF	TGTGCCAGCTCACCACAGGGGGATGAGCAGTTCTTC
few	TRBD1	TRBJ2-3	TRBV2	CASRDRQGFTDTQYF	TGTGCCAGCAGGGATCGACAGGGTTTCACAGATACGCAGTATTTT
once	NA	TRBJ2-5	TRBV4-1	CASSPRLSQETQYF	TGCGCCAGCAGCCCCCGACTGTCCCAAGAGACCCAGTACTTC
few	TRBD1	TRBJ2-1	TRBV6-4	CASSDRTGEIPYDEQFF	TGTGCCAGCAGTGACCGGACAGGGGAAATACCCTACGATGAGCAGTTCTTC
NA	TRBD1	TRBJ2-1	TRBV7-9	CASSLVKRAGGYNEQFF	TGTGCCAGCAGCTTAGTTAAGAGGGCAGGGGGTTACAATGAGCAGTTCTTC
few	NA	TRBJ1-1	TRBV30	CAWRRRGMDTEAFF	TGTGCCTGGAGACGGAGGGGCATGGACACTGAAGCTTTCTTT
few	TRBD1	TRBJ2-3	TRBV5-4	CASSSTDRVGTDTQYF	TGTGCCAGCAGCTCGACAGACAGGGTGGGCACAGATACGCAGTATTTT
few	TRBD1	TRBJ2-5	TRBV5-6	CASSYTIGWDRVQETQYF	TGTGCCAGCAGCTACACCATCGGATGGGACAGGGTGCAAGAGACCCAGTACTTC
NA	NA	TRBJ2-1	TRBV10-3	CAILFRDEQFF	TGTGCCATCCTATTTCGCGATGAGCAGTTCTTC
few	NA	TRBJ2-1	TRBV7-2	CASSLSRGNEQFF	TGTGCCAGCAGCTTATCCCGGGGCAATGAGCAGTTCTTC
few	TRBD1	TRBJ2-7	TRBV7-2	CASSLSGTASSYEQYF	TGTGCCAGCAGCTTATCCGGGACAGCATCCTCCTACGAGCAGTACTTC
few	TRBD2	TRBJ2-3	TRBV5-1	CASSSRLAGTDTQYF	TGCGCCAGCAGCAGTAGACTAGCGGGAACAGATACGCAGTATTTT
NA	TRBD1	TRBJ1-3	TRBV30	CAWRGQGKSGNTIYF	TGTGCCTGGAGGGGACAGGGGAAATCTGGAAACACCATATATTTT
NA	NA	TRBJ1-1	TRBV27	CASSRTGSEAFF	TGTGCCAGCAGTAGGACGGGGTCTGAAGCTTTCTTT
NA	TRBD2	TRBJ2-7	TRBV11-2	CASSAEGLGYEQYF	TGTGCCAGCAGCGCAGAGGGACTAGGCTACGAGCAGTACTTC